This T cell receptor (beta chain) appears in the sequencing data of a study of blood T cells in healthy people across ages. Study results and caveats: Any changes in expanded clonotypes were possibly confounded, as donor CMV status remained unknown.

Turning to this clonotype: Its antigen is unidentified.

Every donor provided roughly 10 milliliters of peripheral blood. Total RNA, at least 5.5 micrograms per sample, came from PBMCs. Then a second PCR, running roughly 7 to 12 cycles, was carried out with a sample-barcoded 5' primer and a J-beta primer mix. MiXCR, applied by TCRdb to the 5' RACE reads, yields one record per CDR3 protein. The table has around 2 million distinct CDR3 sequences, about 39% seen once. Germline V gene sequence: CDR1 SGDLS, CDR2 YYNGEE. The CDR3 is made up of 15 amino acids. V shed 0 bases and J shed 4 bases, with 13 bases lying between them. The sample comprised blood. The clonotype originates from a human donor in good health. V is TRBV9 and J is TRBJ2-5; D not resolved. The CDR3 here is CASSVGRTRRETQYF. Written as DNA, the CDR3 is TGTGCCAGCAGCGTAGGCCGCACGAGACGAGAGACCCAGTACTTC.